This T cell receptor beta chain is drawn from a study of shared clonotypes between healthy human individuals. Study background: CD8 memory received one plate per donor, CD8 naive two, CD4 memory three and CD4 naive three.

The repertoire was sequenced with immunoSEQ multiplex PCR; TCRdb's copy has only in-frame clones and lacks some. In the table there are fewer than 800,000 clones, 92% of which are singletons. CDR1 and CDR2 from the germline V gene are SGHDN and FVKESK. The CDR3 consists of 15 residues. The ends were cut back, 0 bases at V and 0 bases at J, with 9 bases in the middle. Concerning this clone itself: Its antigen remains unidentified.

Naive CD8 cells, CD45RO-negative and positively selected for CCR7, excluded terminally differentiated effector memory CD45RA+ cells. Donors included only healthy HIV-negative adults lacking recent acute infections or vaccinations. Findings and caveats of the study: Non-shared clonotypes were found to have lower generation probabilities than the clonotypes that were shared by all four of the sorted-subset donors. Sharing across four donors was highest in naive CD4 (roughly 5%) and lowest in memory CD8 (around 0.4%).

Sequencing was performed on naive CD8+ T cells sorted from blood. This rearrangement joins TRBV14 to TRBJ2-7, with no clear D. This clonotype was obtained from a man younger than 45 in good health. This CDR3 is CASSQDFRSSYEQYF. For the CDR3, the DNA is TGTGCCAGCAGCCAAGATTTCCGGAGCTCCTACGAGCAGTACTTC.